A single sample is the source of the 30 T cell receptor beta chains below, sequenced in a study of shared clonotypes between healthy human individuals. Clones were sequenced by immunoSEQ multiplex PCR, and TCRdb holds only the in-frame ones, with some missing. The data hold over 2 million clones, with roughly 90% observed a single time. Sequencing was carried out using naive CD4+ T cells from PBMCs. The subset here: CD45RA+ positively selected. The source is a man aged 18 to 29 in good health. Some clones in this sample may be carry-over from other donors' samples.

This rearrangement joins TRBV7-2 to TRBJ2-2; 7 bases match TRBD1. V shed 2 bases, J shed 7 bases, and the junction held 4 bases outside the gene matches. The CDR3 has 14 residues. Germline assignment: CDR1 SGHTA and CDR2 FQGNSA. CDR3 DNA: TGTGCCAGCAGCTTAACAGGGGCAGGCGGGGAGCTGTTTTTT. Its protein product is CASSLTGAGGELFF.

The V call is TRBV15, the J call TRBJ2-3; perhaps TRBD1 as D (6 bases). Germline V lookup: CDR1 LNHNV, CDR2 YYDKDF (reference sequence). The CDR3 consists of 14 residues. V lost 1 base to trimming and J lost 4 bases, with 9 bases between them. The CDR3 protein is CATSRGYRADTQYF. The CDR3 region has the DNA TGTGCCACCAGCAGAGGTTACAGGGCAGATACGCAGTATTTT. The variable domain in full, completed from reference TRBV15 and TRBJ2-3, reads DAMVIQNPRYQVTQFGKPVTLSCSQTLNHNVMYWYQQKSSQAPKLLFHYYDKDFNNEADTPDNFQSRRPNTSFCFLDIRSPGLGDTAMYLCATSRGYRADTQYFGPGTRLTVL.

J is TRBJ2-7 and V is TRBV18; TRBD1 matches 8 bases. V trimming: 0 bases; J trimming: 5 bases; junction bases outside the gene matches: 9. The CDR3 consists of 16 residues. Germline CDR1 KGHSH, CDR2 LQKENI. CDR3 residues: CASSPPGVQGGNEQYF. As DNA, the CDR3 is TGTGCCAGCTCACCACCGGGCGTACAGGGGGGCAACGAGCAGTACTTC.

The V call is TRBV5-4, the J call TRBJ2-2, with TRBD2 identical over 7 bases. V shed 0 bases and J 2 bases; nucleotides not matched to a gene: 4. Germline loops: CDR1 SGHNT, CDR2 YYREEE (reference sequence). This CDR3 has 16 amino acids. The chain's CDR3 is CASSLVSGINTGELFF. CDR3 in DNA: TGTGCCAGCAGCTTGGTGAGCGGGATTAACACCGGGGAGCTGTTTTTT.

The chain employs TRBV28 and TRBJ2-2, with TRBD1 as a possible D gene (6 bases). CDR1 MDHEN and CDR2 SYDVKM come from the germline V gene. The CDR3 runs 14 residues. V was pared by 7 bases and J by 4 bases, with 13 bases between. In DNA form, the CDR3 reads TGTGCCAGCAACCGGGACACGCGCACCGGGGAGCTGTTTTTT. Its translation: CASNRDTRTGELFF.

This clone was observed a handful of times. Here the CDR3 reads CASSDGPNNEQFF. In DNA form, the CDR3 reads TGTGCCAGCAGTGACGGCCCTAACAATGAGCAGTTCTTC. The chain links TRBV6-1 to TRBJ2-1; unclear D gene. Germline V gene lookup returns CDR1 MNHNS and CDR2 SASEGT. Between the trimmed V and J ends, which lost 3 bases and 5 bases, there was a span of 8 bases. This CDR3 comprises 13 residues.

The chain uses TRBV14 and TRBJ2-7; a possible D gene is TRBD1 (6 bases). Trimming pared 3 bases from V and 12 bases from J, leaving 12 bases between. The CDR3 totals 11 residues. The germline CDR1 and CDR2 sequences are SGHDN and FVKESK. CDR3: CASSQQGNRYF. The DNA of the CDR3 is TGTGCCAGCAGCCAGCAGGGGAATAGGTACTTC.

The V gene is TRBV5-1, the J gene TRBJ1-4; 9 bases map to TRBD1. CDR3 length: 16 amino acids. Germline CDR1 and CDR2: SGHRS and YFSETQ. Trimming removed 0 bases from V and 5 bases from J; junction bases left unmatched: 5. The CDR3 sequence is CASSLGTGGANEKLFF. The CDR3 DNA follows: TGCGCCAGCAGCTTGGGCACAGGGGGCGCAAATGAAAAACTGTTTTTT. The entire variable domain, with the rest obtained from reference TRBV5-1 and TRBJ1-4, is as follows: KAGVTQTPRYLIKTRGQQVTLSCSPISGHRSVSWYQQTPGQGLQFLFEYFSETQRNKGNFPGRFSGRQFSNSRSEMNVSTLELGDSALYLCASSLGTGGANEKLFFGSGTQLSVL.

The chain joins TRBV5-1 to TRBJ1-4, with D unclear. Trimming removed 0 bases from V and 4 bases from J, with 16 bases in between. Germline V gene sequence: CDR1 SGHRS, CDR2 YFSETQ. The CDR3 has 17 residues. The DNA of the CDR3 is TGCGCCAGCAGCTTGGGGAATGTTGGAGCCGTTAATGAAAAACTGTTTTTT. Amino acid sequence: CASSLGNVGAVNEKLFF.

V gene TRBV11-2 combines with J gene TRBJ2-1; 13 nucleotides agree with TRBD2. The CDR3 spans 15 residues. The V segment lost 0 bases and the J segment 9 bases; nucleotides outside the gene matches: 2. The germline gives CDR1 SGHAT, CDR2 FQNNGV. CDR3 protein: CASSLERLAGGEQFF. The CDR3 region has the DNA TGTGCCAGCAGCTTAGAGCGACTAGCGGGAGGTGAGCAGTTCTTC. Full variable domain (outside the CDR3, taken from reference TRBV11-2 and TRBJ2-1): EAGVAQSPRYKIIEKRQSVAFWCNPISGHATLYWYQQILGQGPKLLIQFQNNGVVDDSQLPKDRFSAERLKGVDSTLKIQPAKLEDSAVYLCASSLERLAGGEQFFGPGTRLTVL.

The J gene is TRBJ2-1, the V gene TRBV28; D gene ambiguous. The CDR3 sequence is 14 residues long. Germline V gene lookup returns CDR1 MDHEN and CDR2 SYDVKM. Trimming removed 2 bases at V and 6 bases at J, with 11 bases between. CDR3 amino acids: CASSLMSSVNEQFF. The CDR3 DNA is TGTGCCAGCAGTTTAATGTCAAGCGTCAATGAGCAGTTCTTC.

The rearrangement links TRBV14 to TRBJ1-1; D remains ambiguous. The CDR3 totals 14 residues. Germline V gene lookup returns CDR1 SGHDN and CDR2 FVKESK. The V end was cut by 1 base, the J end by 2 bases, with 8 bases between. The CDR3 spells CASSQGHLNTEAFF. For the CDR3, the DNA is TGTGCCAGCAGCCAAGGACACTTAAACACTGAAGCTTTCTTT.

Points on this clone: Other DNA sequences in the same sample also yield this CDR3. This rearrangement joins TRBV6-6 to TRBJ2-1; 10 bases align to TRBD2. There are 15 residues in the CDR3. Unmatched junction bases numbered 4, after V lost 5 bases and J lost 3 bases. The germline CDR1 and CDR2 sequences are MNHNY and SVGAGI (reference sequence). The CDR3: CASSLAGVGYNEQFF. The CDR3 bases are TGTGCCAGCAGTCTAGCGGGAGTCGGCTACAATGAGCAGTTCTTC.

The V call is TRBV2, the J call TRBJ2-1; 7 nucleotides match TRBD1. J was trimmed by 12 bases and V by 7 bases; bases with no gene match: 9. Germline V gene lookup returns CDR1 SNHLY and CDR2 FYNNEI. The CDR3 spans 12 residues. For the CDR3, the DNA is TGTGCCAGCATCACCCGGACAGGTATGCAGTTCTTC. Its translation is CASITRTGMQFF.

In DNA form, the CDR3 reads TGCGCCAGCAGCTTGTTAGCGGTTGGGACAGATACGCAGTATTTT. Amino acids: CASSLLAVGTDTQYF. The V call is TRBV5-1, the J call TRBJ2-3, with D perhaps TRBD2 (6 bases). Trimming took off 1 base at V and 3 bases at J, with 12 bases between the two ends. Germline CDR1 is SGHRS and CDR2 is YFSETQ. The CDR3 has 15 residues.

This clone was seen only once. J is TRBJ1-5 and V is TRBV5-8; 9 bases match TRBD1. Germline V gene lookup returns CDR1 SGHTS and CDR2 YDEGEE. CDR3 size: 16 residues. Germline trimming cut 0 bases from V and 6 bases from J; bases unmatched to any gene: 7. The CDR3 sequence: CASSLGGQGGGQPQHF. The CDR3 DNA follows: TGTGCCAGCAGCTTGGGGGGACAGGGAGGTGGTCAGCCCCAGCATTTT.

The chain combines TRBV5-8 with TRBJ2-1; 11 bases match TRBD1. CDR3 size: 15 residues. Germline CDR1 is SGHTS and CDR2 is YDEGEE. V lost 4 bases, J lost 8 bases, and 8 bases stayed unmatched. The DNA of the CDR3 is TGTGCCAGCAGCGACCGGGACAGGGGGTTGTATGAGCAGTTCTTC. It encodes CASSDRDRGLYEQFF. The variable domain in full, with the rest retrieved from reference TRBV5-8 and TRBJ2-1, is EAGVTQSPTHLIKTRGQQATLRCSPISGHTSVYWYQQALGLGLQFLLWYDEGEERNRGNFPPRFSGRQFPNYSSELNVNALELEDSALYLCASSDRDRGLYEQFFGPGTRLTVL.

The chain is built from TRBV27 and TRBJ2-7; tentatively, D is TRBD1 or TRBD2 (6 bases each). CDR1 and CDR2 from the germline V gene are MNHEY and SMNVEV (reference sequence). CDR3 size: 16 residues. Trimming took off 5 bases at V and 2 bases at J, with 19 bases between the two ends. The chain's CDR3 is CASSARMGGLAYEQYF. DNA of the CDR3: TGTGCCAGCAGTGCCAGGATGGGGGGCTTAGCCTACGAGCAGTACTTC.

A note on this clone: At the DNA level, this CDR3 is encoded by other sequences in the same sample as well. The V and J genes are TRBV5-1 and TRBJ2-7, with unresolved D. CDR1 and CDR2 (germline): SGHRS, YFSETQ. The germline V and J ends were trimmed by 0 bases and 3 bases, with 7 bases remaining between them. The CDR3 is 13 residues long. The chain's CDR3 is CASSLAGFYEQYF. CDR3 coding DNA: TGCGCCAGCAGCTTGGCCGGCTTCTACGAGCAGTACTTC.

This chain connects TRBV29-1 to TRBJ1-4; the D gene is possibly TRBD1 (5 bases). The CDR3 is made up of 11 amino acids. The germline V gene has CDR1 SQVTM and CDR2 ANQGSEA. V lost 0 bases and J lost 15, with 11 bases in between. CDR3 bases: TGCAGCGTTGAAGAGAGACGGGGGGTGTTTTTT. Translating it yields CSVEERRGVFF.

The table lists this clone with a few counts. Other DNA variants within this sample encode the same CDR3. The V gene is TRBV7-3, the J gene TRBJ1-1; TRBD1 agrees at 8 bases. Germline V gives CDR1 SGHTA, CDR2 FQGTGA. This CDR3 spans 13 amino acids. J gave up 4 bases and V 5 bases, and 3 bases lay outside the gene matches. CDR3 nucleotides: TGTGCCAGCAGCCCTACAGGGGGCACTGAAGCTTTCTTT. Protein product: CASSPTGGTEAFF.

CDR3 DNA sequence: TGCGCCAGCAGTGATCAGGGACAGGGGAGCAATCAGCCCCAGCATTTT. Its protein is CASSDQGQGSNQPQHF. The chain is built from TRBV10-2 and TRBJ1-5; 10 bases line up with TRBD1. The CDR3 sequence is 16 residues long. Germline CDR1 is WSHSY and CDR2 is SAAADI. V shed 3 bases, J shed 1 base, and the junction held 3 bases outside the gene matches.

Comments on this clone: Other DNA sequences within the sample encode an identical CDR3. The rearrangement uses TRBV5-1 and TRBJ2-5, with TRBD1 matching over 7 bases. With V trimmed by 2 bases and J by 0 bases, 1 base remained unmatched. This CDR3 comprises 14 residues. The germline CDR1 and CDR2 sequences are SGHRS and YFSETQ. In DNA, the CDR3 is TGCGCCAGCAGCTTTCAGGGGGACCAAGAGACCCAGTACTTC. Protein: CASSFQGDQETQYF. Using reference TRBV5-1 and TRBJ2-5 for the parts outside the CDR3, the full variable domain is KAGVTQTPRYLIKTRGQQVTLSCSPISGHRSVSWYQQTPGQGLQFLFEYFSETQRNKGNFPGRFSGRQFSNSRSEMNVSTLELGDSALYLCASSFQGDQETQYFGPGTRLLVL.

This clone was picked up one time. CDR3: CASSQEGTRRDTQYF. CDR3 DNA: TGCGCCAGCAGCCAAGAAGGGACCCGGAGAGATACGCAGTATTTT. This rearrangement joins TRBV4-1 to TRBJ2-3; D is tentatively TRBD1 or TRBD2 (5 bases each). The V and J ends lost 0 bases and 5 bases respectively, with 12 bases between them. CDR3 length: 15 amino acids. From germline, CDR1 is MGHRA and CDR2 YSYEKL.

This chain links TRBV5-4 with TRBJ2-7, with 12 positions matching TRBD2. Germline trimming cut 3 bases from V and 4 bases from J; bases unmatched to any gene: 8. The CDR3 consists of 16 residues. Germline assignment: CDR1 SGHNT and CDR2 YYREEE (reference sequence). Here the CDR3 DNA reads TGTGCCAGCAGCTCCCCCACCGGGACTAGCGGGTACGAGCAGTACTTC. Its translation is CASSSPTGTSGYEQYF.

This clone is a singleton in its sample. The chain has TRBV7-3 and TRBJ2-2; TRBD2 matches at 9 bases. From germline, CDR1 is SGHTA and CDR2 FQGTGA. This CDR3 is built from 16 residues. V was pared by 4 bases and J by 4 bases, with 7 bases of the junction left unmatched. The chain's CDR3 is CASSSRGLAATGELFF. The CDR3 nucleotides read TGTGCCAGCAGCTCGAGGGGACTAGCAGCCACCGGGGAGCTGTTTTTT. The variable domain in full, with the rest retrieved from reference TRBV7-3 and TRBJ2-2, is GAGVSQTPSNKVTEKGKYVELRCDPISGHTALYWYRQSLGQGPEFLIYFQGTGAADDSGLPNDRFFAVRPEGSVSTLKIQRTERGDSAVYLCASSSRGLAATGELFFGEGSRLTVL.

This chain connects TRBV9 to TRBJ2-3, with a tentative D call TRBD2 (6 bases). This CDR3 has 15 residues. Germline V lookup: CDR1 SGDLS, CDR2 YYNGEE. Trimming stripped 3 bases from V and 3 bases from J, with 14 bases between. CDR3 in DNA: TGTGCCAGCAGCGCCCTGGCAGGGAGGACAGATACGCAGTATTTT. Its translation: CASSALAGRTDTQYF.

This chain links TRBV5-1 with TRBJ1-4, with TRBD1 matching 7 bases. The ends lost 3 bases at V and 1 base at J; junction bases unmatched: 12. CDR1 is SGHRS, CDR2 YFSETQ, per germline. The CDR3 is 18 residues long. As DNA, the CDR3 is TGCGCCAGCAGCTCTCACCTCAGGGGGGCTATAACTAATGAAAAACTGTTTTTT. It translates to CASSSHLRGAITNEKLFF. The variable domain in full, completed from reference TRBV5-1 and TRBJ1-4, reads KAGVTQTPRYLIKTRGQQVTLSCSPISGHRSVSWYQQTPGQGLQFLFEYFSETQRNKGNFPGRFSGRQFSNSRSEMNVSTLELGDSALYLCASSSHLRGAITNEKLFFGSGTQLSVL.

The gene calls are TRBV18 and TRBJ1-5; 7 bases agree with TRBD1. The J segment lost 7 bases and the V segment lost 6 bases, leaving 12 bases of the junction unmatched. CDR1 and CDR2 (germline): KGHSH, LQKENI. This CDR3 region has 15 residues. CDR3 sequence reads: CASSPDRAAEQPQHF. The DNA of the CDR3 is TGTGCCAGCTCCCCAGACAGGGCGGCGGAGCAGCCCCAGCATTTT.

The chain recombines TRBV9 with TRBJ2-3; 12 bases match TRBD1. Germline trimming cut 0 bases from V and 4 bases from J; bases unmatched to any gene: 9. The CDR3 sequence is 18 residues long. Germline V gene data show CDR1 as SGDLS and CDR2 as YYNGEE. The CDR3 DNA reads TGTGCCAGCAGCGTAGCTGGGGGACAGGGGGCTTGGTCAGATACGCAGTATTTT. It codes for CASSVAGGQGAWSDTQYF.